This TCR beta chain comes out of a study of blood T cell repertoires in COVID-19. Study as a whole: Whether acute or convalescent, the COVID-19 samples came from the United States, Italy and Spain. The cDNA or gDNA used as material had been derived from T cells, B-cell-depleted T cells, or PBMCs.

Original processing methods: The authors estimated nucleated cell counts from reference gene primer amplification. Generated by immunoSEQ multiplex PCR, the TCRdb table keeps only in-frame clones and is missing some. V and J calls plus clone size are reproduced from that table; the DNA served to infer D and trimming. The sample contains more than 15,000 clones, 65% to 90% of which appear only once. This CDR3 has 14 residues. Germline V CDR1 and CDR2: DFQATT, SNEGSKA (reference sequence). V was shortened by 3 bases and J by 1 base, with 10 bases between the two germline ends. The receptor was derived from a man at least 80 years old with active COVID-19. The chain carries TRBV20-1 and TRBJ1-5, with D uncertain. The material sequenced was peripheral blood. The CDR3 nucleotides read TGCAGTGCTAGTCCAGGTCTAAGCAATCAGCCCCAGCATTTT. Translation: CSASPGLSNQPQHF.